A single sample gave rise to the 8 T cell receptor beta chains below, sequenced in a study of blood T cell repertoires in COVID-19. The table came from immunoSEQ multiplex PCR; TCRdb's copy has only in-frame clones and leaves some out. The repertoire holds 350,000 to 400,000 clones, approximately 90% seen once, with roughly 0.9% in the top ten. The sample comprised PBMCs or T cells enriched from blood (not recorded which). All receptors derive from a woman in her 40s who had been exposed to COVID-19.

V is TRBV6-5 and J is TRBJ2-5; 10 bases map to TRBD2. Germline V CDR1 and CDR2: MNHEY, SVGAGI. CDR3 length: 15 residues. Losses at the gene ends were 5 bases for V and 0 bases for J; bases not matched to a gene: 3. The CDR3 here is CASSHGLADQETQYF. CDR3 nucleotide sequence: TGTGCCAGCAGTCACGGACTAGCGGACCAAGAGACCCAGTACTTC.

V is TRBV7-3 and J is TRBJ1-2; D not resolved. In germline, CDR1 is SGHTA, CDR2 FQGTGA. The V and J ends lost 4 bases and 2 bases respectively, with 20 bases between them. This CDR3 contains 17 residues. DNA of the CDR3: TGTGCCAGCAGCTCCAACCCTCGGGAGGCCTTAAACTATGGCTACACCTTC. Its protein product is CASSSNPREALNYGYTF.

This clone was found a few times. As DNA, the CDR3 is TGCGCCAGCAGCTTGGAAATTGTAGGACAGGGGGCAGATGGCTACACCTTC. Amino acid sequence: CASSLEIVGQGADGYTF. The chain has TRBV5-1 and TRBJ1-2; 11 bases map to TRBD1. Trimming at V came to 0 bases and at J to 6 bases, leaving 10 bases not matched to a gene. Germline V gene data show CDR1 as SGHRS and CDR2 as YFSETQ. This CDR3 has 17 residues.

This clone has a handful of counts. The chain recombines TRBV14 with TRBJ2-5, with D maybe TRBD1 (5 bases). Germline V gene data show CDR1 as SGHDN and CDR2 as FVKESK. The CDR3 length is 14 residues. Trimming took off 5 bases at V and 5 bases at J, with 15 bases between the two ends. CDR3 bases: TGTGCCAGCAGCGGGGCTGCCCTTCGGGAGACCCAGTACTTC. Encoded protein: CASSGAALRETQYF.

The J gene is TRBJ1-2, the V gene TRBV24-1; 9 nucleotides align to TRBD1. Per the germline V gene, CDR1 is KGHDR and CDR2 is SFDVKD. The V gene end was trimmed by 0 bases and the J gene end by 6 bases; junction bases not matched to a gene: 4. This CDR3 has 15 amino acids. This CDR3 reads CATSDLRTGDDGYTF. The CDR3 coding sequence is TGTGCCACCAGTGATTTGCGGACAGGGGATGATGGCTACACCTTC.

This clone was seen only a few times. The rearrangement joins TRBV7-8 to TRBJ2-7, with a weak D call TRBD1 (5 bases). Per the germline V gene, CDR1 is SGHVS and CDR2 is FQNEAQ. The CDR3 is made up of 15 amino acids. V lost 2 bases and J lost 4, with 15 bases in between. For the CDR3, the DNA is TGTGCCAGCAGCTTATACGAGACAGTGAGTTACGAGCAGTACTTC. This encodes CASSLYETVSYEQYF.

In DNA form, the CDR3 reads TGTGCCGGGGGGGGTCTCCAAGAGACCCAGTACTTC. Translated, it gives CAGGGLQETQYF. The rearrangement uses TRBV7-9 and TRBJ2-5; 7 nucleotides match TRBD2. Germline CDR1 is SEHNR and CDR2 is FQNEAQ (reference sequence). The trim removed 11 bases at V and 1 base at J, leaving 4 bases unmatched. This CDR3 region has 12 residues. Drawing the rest from reference TRBV7-9 and TRBJ2-5, the complete variable domain is DTGVSQNPRHKITKRGQNVTFRCDPISEHNRLYWYRQTLGQGPEFLTYFQNEAQLEKSRLLSDRFSAERPKGSFSTLEIQRTEQGDSAMYLCAGGGLQETQYFGPGTRLLVL.

The chain couples TRBV18 to TRBJ1-1; the D is unclear. The CDR3 sequence is 16 residues long. V lost 2 bases and J lost 0, with 13 bases in between. Germline assignment: CDR1 KGHSH and CDR2 LQKENI. In DNA form, the CDR3 reads TGTGCCAGCTCACCAGCAGATCGAACAGTGAACACTGAAGCTTTCTTT. This gives the protein CASSPADRTVNTEAFF. The full variable domain, completed using reference TRBV18 and TRBJ1-1, is NAGVMQNPRHLVRRRGQEARLRCSPMKGHSHVYWYRQLPEEGLKFMVYLQKENIIDESGMPKERFSAEFPKEGPSILRIQQVVRGDSAAYFCASSPADRTVNTEAFFGQGTRLTVV.